Presented here are 22 T cell receptor beta chains from one specimen sequenced in a study of cytomegalovirus exposure and HLA in healthy donors. The method was immunoSEQ multiplex PCR; TCRdb's version includes in-frame clones alone and lacks a portion of them. Counted here are some 110,000 clones, around 89% occurring once; the ten biggest clones make up about 1.8%. Sequenced sample: PBMCs. The source of these receptors is a man younger than 35 in good health and CMV-seronegative.

CDR3 amino acids: CASSPRDRDRDGYTF. Written as DNA, the CDR3 is TGCGCCAGCAGCCCCCGGGACAGGGACCGGGATGGCTACACCTTC. The rearrangement links TRBV4-3 to TRBJ1-2; TRBD1 matches 9 bases. The CDR3 is 15 residues long. Germline V CDR1 and CDR2: LGHNA, YSLEER. Trimming removed 4 bases from V and 6 bases from J; junction bases left unmatched: 9.

The V gene is TRBV19, the J gene TRBJ1-5, with D possibly matching TRBD1 (5 bases). V lost 3 bases and J 7 bases, leaving 10 bases between the germline ends. Germline-derived CDR1 and CDR2 are LNHDA and SQIVND (reference sequence). The CDR3 is 13 amino acids. Here the CDR3 reads CASSITGSQPQHF. CDR3 bases: TGTGCCAGTAGTATTACAGGTTCGCAGCCCCAGCATTTT. The whole variable domain, remainder taken from reference TRBV19 and TRBJ1-5, is DGGITQSPKYLFRKEGQNVTLSCEQNLNHDAMYWYRQDPGQGLRLIYYSQIVNDFQKGDIAEGYSVSREKKESFPLTVTSAQKNPTAFYLCASSITGSQPQHFGDGTRLSIL.

The chain recombines TRBV7-9 with TRBJ2-7, with 11 nucleotides matching TRBD2. This CDR3 has 15 residues. Germline trimming cut 5 bases from V and 2 bases from J; bases unmatched to any gene: 5. Germline CDR1 SEHNR, CDR2 FQNEAQ (reference sequence). The CDR3 sequence: CASSPTSGSPYEQYF. The CDR3 DNA sequence: TGTGCCAGCAGCCCCACTAGCGGGAGTCCCTACGAGCAGTACTTC.

V is TRBV7-6 and J is TRBJ1-6; D unclear. Per the germline V gene, CDR1 is SGHVS and CDR2 is FNYEAQ. Deletions cut 5 bases from V and 4 bases from J, with 15 bases between. CDR3 length: 16 residues. The CDR3 nucleotides read TGTGCCAGCAGCCCACGCGAGGCAAAGTATAATTCACCCCTCCACTTT. Encoded protein: CASSPREAKYNSPLHF. Complete variable domain (other parts from reference TRBV7-6 and TRBJ1-6): GAGVSQSPRYKVTKRGQDVALRCDPISGHVSLYWYRQALGQGPEFLTYFNYEAQQDKSGLPNDRFSAERPEGSISTLTIQRTEQRDSAMYRCASSPREAKYNSPLHFGNGTRLTVT.

The genes are TRBV6-1 and TRBJ1-2; D unresolved. Germline V gene data show CDR1 as MNHNS and CDR2 as SASEGT. Deletions cut 3 bases from V and 0 bases from J, with 14 bases between. The CDR3 spans 16 residues. The CDR3 coding sequence is TGTGCCAGCAGTGACACGAGACCCACAGCTAACTATGGCTACACCTTC. Residues: CASSDTRPTANYGYTF.

The V gene is TRBV9, the J gene TRBJ1-2, with a tentative D call TRBD1 (6 bases). Trimming cost V 2 bases and J 1 base, with 15 bases left between them. The CDR3 length is 16 residues. Germline CDR1 SGDLS, CDR2 YYNGEE. The CDR3 sequence: CASSVESGHFNYGYTF. The CDR3 DNA reads TGTGCCAGCAGCGTCGAATCGGGACACTTTAACTATGGCTACACCTTC.

The chain's CDR3 is CATRGQEIQPQHF. The CDR3 DNA reads as TGCGCCACCCGAGGACAGGAAATTCAGCCCCAGCATTTT. The chain joins TRBV10-2 to TRBJ1-5; 7 bases map to TRBD1. V shed 10 bases, J shed 6 bases, and the junction held 9 bases outside the gene matches. This CDR3 has 13 amino acids. Germline lookup yields CDR1 WSHSY and CDR2 SAAADI.

The chain carries TRBV6-6 and TRBJ2-3; D not certain. The V end was cut by 2 bases, the J end by 1 base, with 7 bases between. Germline V CDR1 and CDR2: MNHNY, SVGAGI (reference sequence). The CDR3 is 14 residues long. CDR3 sequence reads: CASSYRQGTDTQYF. CDR3 nucleotide sequence: TGTGCCAGCAGTTACAGGCAGGGCACAGATACGCAGTATTTT.

This clone was detected once. The CDR3: CASSPGRRDNYGYTF. CDR3 nucleotides: TGTGCCAGCAGCCCCGGGAGGAGGGACAACTATGGCTACACCTTC. The J gene is TRBJ1-2, the V gene TRBV5-6, with a weak D call TRBD1 (5 bases). The germline gives CDR1 SGHDT, CDR2 YYEEEE. The CDR3 has 15 residues. V dropped 4 bases and J dropped 2 bases, with 15 bases sitting between them.

The table lists this clone with a count of one. The CDR3 bases are TGCGCCAGCAGTGACCTACAGGGGGGTTGGGACGAGCAGTACTTC. It specifies CASSDLQGGWDEQYF. The rearrangement links TRBV10-2 to TRBJ2-7; 8 bases map to TRBD1. CDR3 length: 15 residues. Per the germline V gene, CDR1 is WSHSY and CDR2 is SAAADI. The ends lost 3 bases at V and 5 bases at J; junction bases unmatched: 9.

The rearrangement links TRBV20-1 to TRBJ2-7, with D possibly being TRBD2 (6 bases). The CDR3 covers 11 residues. Germline V gene sequence: CDR1 DFQATT, CDR2 SNEGSKA (reference sequence). Trimming cost V 3 bases and J 6 bases, with 9 bases left between them. The CDR3, as DNA: TGCAGTGCTAGTGAGGGAGGCGAGCAGTACTTC. Protein: CSASEGGEQYF.

A few counts support this clone. V usage is TRBV5-1 and J usage is TRBJ1-1, with D perhaps matching TRBD1 (5 bases). The CDR3 sequence is 14 residues long. Deletions cut 4 bases from V and 6 bases from J, with 16 bases between. The V gene's germline CDR1 is SGHRS and CDR2 YFSETQ. CDR3 loop: CASSRSGGSAEAFF. CDR3 nucleotides: TGCGCCAGCAGCCGTTCGGGGGGTAGTGCTGAAGCTTTCTTT.

This clone occurred once. CDR3 region: CASYRGYNEQFF. In nucleotides, the CDR3 is TGTGCCAGCTACAGGGGCTACAATGAGCAGTTCTTC. This chain joins TRBV28 and TRBJ2-1, with 7 bases matching TRBD1. Germline values: CDR1 MDHEN, CDR2 SYDVKM. V gave up 8 bases and J gave up 3 bases; unmatched junction bases: 1. This CDR3 comprises 12 residues.

The gene calls are TRBV7-6 and TRBJ2-7, with D maybe TRBD1 (5 bases). The V gene's germline CDR1 is SGHVS and CDR2 FNYEAQ. Trimming left V 1 base short and J 0 bases short, with 10 bases between. This CDR3 is built from 15 residues. The CDR3 DNA reads as TGTGCCAGCAGCTTAGGCGGACACCGCTCCTACGAGCAGTACTTC. Residues: CASSLGGHRSYEQYF.

The V and J genes are TRBV29-1 and TRBJ2-1; 11 bases match TRBD2. The CDR3 is 14 amino acids. V trimming: 7 bases; J trimming: 2 bases; junction bases outside the gene matches: 4. Germline V gives CDR1 SQVTM, CDR2 ANQGSEA. The CDR3 loop reads CSATGLAAYNEQFF. DNA of the CDR3: TGCAGCGCCACGGGACTAGCGGCCTACAATGAGCAGTTCTTC.

This chain connects TRBV7-2 to TRBJ2-3; 9 nucleotides agree with TRBD2. The ends lost 1 base at V and 6 bases at J; junction bases unmatched: 8. This CDR3 is 16 amino acids long. Germline CDR1 SGHTA, CDR2 FQGNSA. The CDR3 reads CASSLVLRGGRDTQYF. DNA for the CDR3: TGTGCCAGCAGCTTAGTCTTGCGGGGGGGCCGCGATACGCAGTATTTT.

This chain links TRBV18 with TRBJ2-7; D call uncertain. Trimming left V 3 bases short and J 3 bases short, with 18 bases between. Germline V gene data show CDR1 as KGHSH and CDR2 as LQKENI. The CDR3 is 16 residues long. The CDR3 DNA reads TGTGCCAGCTCACCGATACTAACCCTTGAAAACTACGAGCAGTACTTC. The encoded protein is CASSPILTLENYEQYF.

The genes are TRBV2 and TRBJ2-1; 9 bases line up with TRBD2. Germline V gives CDR1 SNHLY, CDR2 FYNNEI. The CDR3 extends over 15 amino acids. V dropped 6 bases and J dropped 6; count of bases not matched to a gene: 9. The CDR3 reads CASRAQSTSGNEQFF. The CDR3 DNA sequence: TGTGCCAGCAGGGCACAATCGACTAGCGGCAATGAGCAGTTCTTC.

This chain links TRBV11-3 with TRBJ1-3; D may be TRBD1 (6 bases). Trimming removed 5 bases from V and 0 bases from J, with 20 bases in between. CDR3 size: 18 residues. Per the germline V gene, CDR1 is SGHNT and CDR2 is YENEEA. The CDR3 region has the DNA TGTGCCAGCAGCCTACCCAAGAGGGACATCATCTCTGGAAACACCATATATTTT. It encodes CASSLPKRDIISGNTIYF.

The gene calls are TRBV2 and TRBJ1-2; D remains ambiguous. CDR1 is SNHLY and CDR2 is FYNNEI in the germline V gene. This CDR3 contains 13 residues. The V and J ends lost 6 bases and 7 bases respectively, with 15 bases between them. CDR3 residues: CASRRGILSGYTF. The CDR3 DNA reads as TGTGCCAGCAGGCGGGGAATTCTAAGTGGCTACACCTTC. Full variable domain (missing parts from reference TRBV2 and TRBJ1-2): EPEVTQTPSHQVTQMGQEVILRCVPISNHLYFYWYRQILGQKVEFLVSFYNNEISEKSEIFDDQFSVERPDGSNFTLKIRSTKLEDSAMYFCASRRGILSGYTFGSGTRLTVV.

The genes are TRBV29-1 and TRBJ2-7, with a possible D match to TRBD1 (6 bases). Trimming stripped 6 bases from V and 3 bases from J, with 12 bases between. Looked up from germline, CDR1 is SQVTM and CDR2 is ANQGSEA. CDR3 length equals 12 residues. As DNA, the CDR3 is TGCAGCGTGGGGGACACCGACTACGAGCAGTACTTC. Protein sequence: CSVGDTDYEQYF.

This chain uses TRBV5-1 with TRBJ2-3; 10 bases agree with TRBD2. From germline, CDR1 is SGHRS and CDR2 YFSETQ. The V and J ends lost 7 bases and 6 bases, in that order; junction bases with no gene match: 8. This CDR3 is 14 amino acids long. Here the CDR3 reads CASSPGTSVDTQYF. CDR3 DNA: TGCGCCAGCTCCCCCGGGACTAGCGTCGATACGCAGTATTTT.